The present T cell receptor beta chain was sequenced within a study of T cells after yellow fever vaccination. This CDR3 has 15 amino acids. V lost 6 bases and J lost 6; bases outside the gene matches: 9. Study results and limitations: Booster samples showed a return of most primary-vaccination clones (under 98% CD4, 85% to 90% CD8).

This clonotype was counted ten times or more. Its antigen is currently unknown. TCRdb reprocessed the 5' RACE reads via MiXCR and lists one record per CDR3 protein. In the table there are some 670,000 distinct CDR3 sequences, approximately 13% of which are singletons. The starting material was PBMCs, obtained on the day of the yellow fever booster vaccination. The sequence was obtained from a man aged 25 to 45 who received the YFV17D yellow fever vaccine. The J gene is TRBJ2-7, the V gene TRBV12-3 or TRBV12-4; 12 bases line up with TRBD1. The CDR3 DNA reads TGTGCCAGCAGCTCAGCACCGGGACAGGGGGCCGAGCAGTACTTC. It translates to CASSSAPGQGAEQYF.